Presented here are 25 T cell receptor beta chains from one specimen sequenced in a study of cytomegalovirus exposure and HLA in healthy donors. Amplification used 60 Vbeta primers and 13 Jbeta primers. Measured with immunoSEQ multiplex PCR; TCRdb has only the in-frame clones, and not every one. The profile shows about 230,000 clones, roughly 78% of them singletons. The sequenced material came from PBMCs. The receptors stem from a boy aged 5-17 years in good health and CMV-seronegative.

V gene TRBV7-9 combines with J gene TRBJ1-1; possibly TRBD1 for D (5 bases). This CDR3 has 14 amino acids. Germline CDR1 and CDR2: SEHNR and FQNEAQ (reference sequence). V lost 4 bases and J 2 bases, leaving 11 bases between the germline ends. The CDR3 loop is CASSSGVVNTEAFF. CDR3 bases: TGTGCCAGCAGCTCGGGGGTGGTTAACACTGAAGCTTTCTTT.

The chain combines TRBV30 with TRBJ1-2; D uncertain. CDR1 is GTSNPN and CDR2 is SVGIG in the germline V gene (reference sequence). The CDR3 extends over 14 amino acids. The V end was cut by 4 bases, the J end by 13 bases, with 25 bases between. The CDR3 sequence is CAWKRFGKNYGRTF. The CDR3 nucleotides are TGTGCCTGGAAGAGGTTCGGGAAGAACTATGGCCGCACCTTC. The variable domain in full, with the rest retrieved from reference TRBV30 and TRBJ1-2, is SQTIHQWPATLVQPVGSPLSLECTVEGTSNPNLYWYRQAAGRGLQLLFYSVGIGQISSEVPQNLSASRPQDRQFILSSKKLLLSDSGFYLCAWKRFGKNYGRTFGSGTRLTVV.

CDR3 protein: CASTRDRGYEQFF. CDR3 sequence (DNA): TGCGCCAGCACCCGGGACAGGGGCTATGAGCAGTTCTTC. J is TRBJ2-1 and V is TRBV10-2; 10 positions match TRBD1. The CDR3 has 13 residues. Germline loops: CDR1 WSHSY, CDR2 SAAADI. V gave up 7 bases and J gave up 8 bases; unmatched junction bases: 5.

The J gene is TRBJ2-1, the V gene TRBV27, with a tentative D call TRBD2 (6 bases). Germline-derived CDR1 and CDR2 are MNHEY and SMNVEV (reference sequence). The CDR3 runs to 17 residues. V lost 5 bases and J lost 6, with 23 bases in between. CDR3 in DNA: TGTGCCAGCAGTGCCCGGGACTCCTTAGCTGGTCGCAATGAGCAGTTCTTC. It codes for CASSARDSLAGRNEQFF.

This rearrangement joins TRBV7-6 to TRBJ1-4; 9 nucleotides line up with TRBD1. This CDR3 comprises 15 residues. The germline gives CDR1 SGHVS, CDR2 FNYEAQ. J gave up 8 bases and V 4 bases, and 8 bases lay outside the gene matches. The CDR3 is CASSSTGTGREKLFF. In DNA, the CDR3 is TGTGCCAGCAGCTCCACAGGGACAGGGCGAGAAAAACTGTTTTTT. The variable domain in full, with the rest retrieved from reference TRBV7-6 and TRBJ1-4, is GAGVSQSPRYKVTKRGQDVALRCDPISGHVSLYWYRQALGQGPEFLTYFNYEAQQDKSGLPNDRFSAERPEGSISTLTIQRTEQRDSAMYRCASSSTGTGREKLFFGSGTQLSVL.

The chain employs TRBV11-2 and TRBJ1-2; possibly TRBD1 for D (5 bases). The V and J ends lost 2 bases and 10 bases respectively, with 11 bases between them. Germline CDR1 is SGHAT and CDR2 is FQNNGV. This CDR3 has 12 residues. The DNA of the CDR3 is TGTGCCAGCAGCTTACGGGGGTGGGTCTACACCTTC. It translates to CASSLRGWVYTF.

V gene TRBV29-1 combines with J gene TRBJ1-5; no reliable D call. The CDR3 is made up of 12 amino acids. The V gene's germline CDR1 is SQVTM and CDR2 ANQGSEA. V lost 7 bases, J lost 0 bases, and 7 bases lay in between. CDR3 in amino acids: CSGGDSNQPQHF. The CDR3 DNA is TGCAGCGGGGGAGATAGCAATCAGCCCCAGCATTTT.

This sequence joins TRBV10-1 and TRBJ2-3; the match to TRBD2 covers 13 bases. Germline V lookup: CDR1 WNHNN, CDR2 SYGVQD (reference sequence). V lost 6 bases, J lost 4 bases, and 10 bases stayed unmatched. The CDR3 runs to 17 residues. In DNA, the CDR3 is TGCGCCAGCAGCGACCCGGGACTAGCGGGATTTGCAGATACGCAGTATTTT. It yields the protein CASSDPGLAGFADTQYF.

This clone showed up just a few times. The chain links TRBV27 to TRBJ1-1, with a tentative D call TRBD1 (5 bases). This CDR3 is 13 amino acids long. CDR1 and CDR2 from the germline V gene are MNHEY and SMNVEV (reference sequence). Trimming removed 6 bases from V and 3 bases from J, with 11 bases in between. As DNA, the CDR3 is TGTGCCAGCAGGATTTTGGGGCACACTGAAGCTTTCTTT. Amino acids: CASRILGHTEAFF.

The genes are TRBV29-1 and TRBJ1-2, with D hard to call. The CDR3 sequence is 12 residues long. The V end was cut by 3 bases, the J end by 6 bases, with 11 bases between. Per germline, CDR1 SQVTM and CDR2 ANQGSEA. CDR3 DNA: TGCAGCGTTGATCGTCCTCCGGATGGCTACACCTTC. This gives the protein CSVDRPPDGYTF.

This chain joins TRBV29-1 and TRBJ2-3, with a tentative D call TRBD1 (6 bases). Between the trimmed V and J ends, which lost 3 bases and 4 bases, there was a span of 14 bases. Germline V CDR1 and CDR2: SQVTM, ANQGSEA. This CDR3 is 14 amino acids long. The CDR3 loop reads CSVEVDRPPDTQYF. CDR3 sequence (DNA): TGCAGCGTTGAGGTAGACAGGCCCCCAGATACGCAGTATTTT.

The V gene is TRBV18, the J gene TRBJ1-1, with D possibly being TRBD1 (6 bases). The V end lost 3 bases, the J end lost 1 base, and 9 bases lay between the germline ends. The CDR3 loop spans 14 amino acids. CDR1 is KGHSH, CDR2 LQKENI, per germline. The CDR3 region is CASSPQGQNTEAFF. The CDR3 DNA reads as TGTGCCAGCTCACCGCAGGGACAGAACACTGAAGCTTTCTTT.

V gene TRBV20-1 combines with J gene TRBJ1-1; no firm D call. The germline CDR1 and CDR2 sequences are DFQATT and SNEGSKA (reference sequence). Trimming removed 2 bases at V and 7 bases at J, with 8 bases between. This CDR3 comprises 11 residues. In DNA, the CDR3 is TGCAGTGCTAGACCCTCAGGTGAAGCTTTCTTT. It codes for CSARPSGEAFF.

The chain employs TRBV6-5 and TRBJ2-4; 11 bases agree with TRBD2. The germline V gene encodes CDR1 MNHEY and CDR2 SVGAGI. After removal of 5 bases from V and 11 bases from J, the junction contained 5 bases not matched to a gene. This CDR3 is built from 13 residues. The DNA for the CDR3 is TGTGCCAGCAGTCGGGGACTAGCGGCGTTTCAGTACTTC. It codes for CASSRGLAAFQYF.

This chain links TRBV12-5 with TRBJ1-1, with D perhaps TRBD1 (5 bases). CDR1 LGHNT and CDR2 FRNRAP come from the germline V gene. The CDR3 consists of 12 residues. V was trimmed by 8 bases and J by 0 bases, leaving 7 bases between them. The CDR3 DNA reads as TGTGCTAGTTCACAGGTGAACACTGAAGCTTTCTTT. Translation gives CASSQVNTEAFF. Full variable domain (outside the CDR3, taken from reference TRBV12-5 and TRBJ1-1): DARVTQTPRHKVTEMGQEVTMRCQPILGHNTVFWYRQTMMQGLELLAYFRNRAPLDDSGMPKDRFSAEMPDATLATLKIQPSEPRDSAVYFCASSQVNTEAFFGQGTRLTVV.

This clone was seen once. V gene TRBV30 combines with J gene TRBJ1-4, with TRBD1 identical over 9 bases. The CDR3 extends over 15 amino acids. Looked up from germline, CDR1 is GTSNPN and CDR2 is SVGIG (reference sequence). The J segment lost 4 bases and the V segment lost 3 bases, leaving 6 bases of the junction unmatched. The CDR3 DNA reads TGTGCCTGGAGCCCGGGACAGGGTCGTAATGAAAAACTGTTTTTT. Protein: CAWSPGQGRNEKLFF.

This clone was seen only a few times. The rearrangement links TRBV2 to TRBJ1-5; 10 nucleotides line up with TRBD1. The CDR3 length is 14 residues. Germline CDR1 is SNHLY and CDR2 is FYNNEI. The ends lost 6 bases at V and 6 bases at J; junction bases unmatched: 5. The CDR3 nucleotides are TGTGCCAGCAGGGGGACAGGGGTGGCTCAGCCCCAGCATTTT. Its protein product is CASRGTGVAQPQHF.

V is TRBV11-3 and J is TRBJ1-1; TRBD1 matches at 7 bases. The germline gives CDR1 SGHNT, CDR2 YENEEA. CDR3 length: 11 residues. V shed 5 bases and J 10 bases; nucleotides not matched to a gene: 4. CDR3 bases: TGTGCCAGCAGCCGGACAGGAAGAGCTTTCTTT. Translated, it gives CASSRTGRAFF.

CDR3 amino acids: CASSETPTNEKLFF. The CDR3 DNA follows: TGTGCCAGCAGTGAAACACCAACTAATGAAAAACTGTTTTTT. V gene TRBV6-1 combines with J gene TRBJ1-4; D unresolved. The germline V gene has CDR1 MNHNS and CDR2 SASEGT. CDR3 length: 14 amino acids. Trimming removed 2 bases at V and 0 bases at J, with 4 bases between.

This rearrangement joins TRBV7-9 to TRBJ2-5; no reliable D call. The CDR3 extends over 12 amino acids. Trimming left V 7 bases short and J 5 bases short, with 11 bases between. From germline, CDR1 is SEHNR and CDR2 FQNEAQ (reference sequence). CDR3 DNA: TGTGCCAGCAACCAGGCCTCGGAGACCCAGTACTTC. It translates to CASNQASETQYF.

The rearrangement joins TRBV5-1 to TRBJ2-6; tentative D call: TRBD2 (5 bases). The CDR3 contains 16 residues. Germline CDR1 reads SGHRS; CDR2 reads YFSETQ. V was pared by 4 bases and J by 0 bases, with 11 bases between. CDR3 protein: CASSTGSFSGANVLTF. The CDR3 nucleotides are TGCGCCAGCAGCACGGGGTCTTTCTCTGGGGCCAACGTCCTGACTTTC.

The chain recombines TRBV7-2 with TRBJ2-5; 11 positions agree with TRBD2. V dropped 5 bases and J dropped 2; count of bases not matched to a gene: 7. Germline V CDR1 and CDR2: SGHTA, FQGNSA. This CDR3 spans 16 amino acids. CDR3 protein: CASSRSTSGGQETQYF. The CDR3 DNA reads as TGTGCCAGCAGCCGGTCCACTAGCGGGGGTCAAGAGACCCAGTACTTC. Variable domain in full (rest from reference TRBV7-2 and TRBJ2-5): GAGVSQSPSNKVTEKGKDVELRCDPISGHTALYWYRQSLGQGLEFLIYFQGNSAPDKSGLPSDRFSAERTGGSVSTLTIQRTQQEDSAVYLCASSRSTSGGQETQYFGPGTRLLVL.

The chain employs TRBV2 and TRBJ2-1, with TRBD2 matching over 9 bases. In germline, CDR1 is SNHLY, CDR2 FYNNEI. This CDR3 is 13 amino acids long. V lost 7 bases to trimming and J lost 15 bases; unmatched junction nucleotides: 13. In nucleotides, the CDR3 is TGTGCCAGCATAGTGACTAGCGGCGGGGGGGGGTTCTTC. Protein sequence: CASIVTSGGGGFF.

The V gene is TRBV7-9, the J gene TRBJ2-7, with D perhaps TRBD1 (6 bases). Trimming stripped 2 bases from V and 0 bases from J, with 17 bases between. CDR3 length: 17 amino acids. CDR1 is SEHNR and CDR2 is FQNEAQ in the germline V gene (reference sequence). Here the CDR3 reads CASSLLGAYRPSYEQYF. Here the CDR3 DNA reads TGTGCCAGCAGCTTATTGGGGGCGTATCGACCCTCCTACGAGCAGTACTTC. The full variable domain, with the rest looked up from reference TRBV7-9 and TRBJ2-7, is DTGVSQNPRHKITKRGQNVTFRCDPISEHNRLYWYRQTLGQGPEFLTYFQNEAQLEKSRLLSDRFSAERPKGSFSTLEIQRTEQGDSAMYLCASSLLGAYRPSYEQYFGPGTRLTVT.

CDR3 in DNA: TGTGCCAGCAGCGTCAACTCCTACGAGCAGTACTTC. It codes for CASSVNSYEQYF. The rearrangement links TRBV9 to TRBJ2-7; no firm D call. The ends were cut back, 2 bases at V and 0 bases at J, with 3 bases in the middle. CDR1 is SGDLS and CDR2 is YYNGEE in the germline V gene. There are 12 residues in the CDR3.